This T cell receptor beta chain was profiled in a study of shared clonotypes between healthy human individuals. In the study overall: Sampling drew on donors who were a couple of women and three men aged 18 to 49.

The data were produced by immunoSEQ multiplex PCR, yet TCRdb's version contains in-frame clones alone and is incomplete. The table lists around 510,000 clones, about 96% of them singletons, with about 0.064% in the top ten. Study-wide findings and caveats: Naive subsets tended to show greater estimated richness than memory subsets.

Every donor, a Caucasian adult, lived in Nashville, Tennessee. Concerning this clone: Its antigen is unidentified.

The CDR3 is 14 amino acids. V dropped 2 bases and J dropped 7 bases, with 14 bases sitting between them. Germline CDR1 and CDR2: MDHEN and SYDVKM. The specimen sequenced was naive CD4+ T cells sorted from blood. Subset here: CD45RA+ positively selected. The source of this sequence is a woman in her thirties in good health. This chain uses TRBV28 with TRBJ1-2; no reliable D call. CDR3 bases: TGTGCCAGCAGTTTAGAGTTAGGGATTCCTGGCTACACCTTC. Encoded protein: CASSLELGIPGYTF.